This record looks at one T cell receptor beta chain sequence and its context. Here immunoSEQ multiplex PCR was the method, and the copy in TCRdb shows in-frame clones only, minus some. The sample holds over 15,000 clones; approximately 83% are singletons and the top ten take approximately 1.6%. Germline CDR1 and CDR2: SGHRS and YFSETQ. V dropped 5 bases and J dropped 8 bases, with 11 bases sitting between them. The length of the CDR3 is 13 residues. The data belong to a study of PD-L1 blockade in urothelial cancer. Described time point: peripheral blood 6 weeks after treatment start. V usage is TRBV5-1 and J usage is TRBJ1-6, with a possible D match to TRBD1 (5 bases). This TCR was recovered from a man in his forties or fifties with urothelial cancer. Here the sequenced sample was PBMCs, taken around atezolizumab (anti-PD-L1) treatment. CDR3 nucleotides: TGCGCCAGCAGAATAGGAGGGGATTCACCCCTCCACTTT. Translating it yields CASRIGGDSPLHF.